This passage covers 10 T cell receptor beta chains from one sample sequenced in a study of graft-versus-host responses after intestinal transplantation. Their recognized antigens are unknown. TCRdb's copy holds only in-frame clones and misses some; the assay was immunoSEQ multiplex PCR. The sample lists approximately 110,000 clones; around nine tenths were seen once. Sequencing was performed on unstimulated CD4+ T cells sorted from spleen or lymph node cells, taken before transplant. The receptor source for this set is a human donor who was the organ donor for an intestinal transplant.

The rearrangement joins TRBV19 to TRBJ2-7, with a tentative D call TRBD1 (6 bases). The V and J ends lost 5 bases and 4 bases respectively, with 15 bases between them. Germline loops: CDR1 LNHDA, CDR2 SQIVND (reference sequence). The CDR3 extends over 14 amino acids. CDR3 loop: CASSPGVIMYEQYF. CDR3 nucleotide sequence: TGTGCCAGTAGTCCAGGGGTTATCATGTACGAGCAGTACTTC.

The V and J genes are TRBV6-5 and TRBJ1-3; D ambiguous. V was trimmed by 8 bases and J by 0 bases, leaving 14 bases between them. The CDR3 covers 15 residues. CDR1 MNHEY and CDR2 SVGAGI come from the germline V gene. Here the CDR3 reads CASGNIPSSGNTIYF. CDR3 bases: TGTGCCAGCGGAAACATCCCGAGCTCTGGAAACACCATATATTTT.

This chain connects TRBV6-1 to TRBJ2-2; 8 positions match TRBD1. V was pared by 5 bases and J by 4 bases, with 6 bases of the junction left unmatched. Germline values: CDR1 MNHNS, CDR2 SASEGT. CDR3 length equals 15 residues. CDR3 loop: CASSNRGSGTGELFF. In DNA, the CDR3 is TGTGCCAGCAGTAACAGGGGGTCTGGCACCGGGGAGCTGTTTTTT.

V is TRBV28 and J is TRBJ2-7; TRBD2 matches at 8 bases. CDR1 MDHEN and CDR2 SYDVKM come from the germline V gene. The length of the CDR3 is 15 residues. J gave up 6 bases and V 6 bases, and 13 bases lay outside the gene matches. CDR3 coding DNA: TGTGCCAGCAGCTTCAGCAGCGGGGGCTCCGGCGAGCAGTACTTC. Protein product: CASSFSSGGSGEQYF.

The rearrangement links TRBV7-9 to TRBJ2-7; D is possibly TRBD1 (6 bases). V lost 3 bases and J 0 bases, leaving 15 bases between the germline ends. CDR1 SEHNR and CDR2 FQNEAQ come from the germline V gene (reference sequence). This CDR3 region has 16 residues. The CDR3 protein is CASSFYRDRGSYEQYF. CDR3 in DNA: TGTGCCAGCAGCTTCTACAGGGATAGGGGCTCCTACGAGCAGTACTTC.

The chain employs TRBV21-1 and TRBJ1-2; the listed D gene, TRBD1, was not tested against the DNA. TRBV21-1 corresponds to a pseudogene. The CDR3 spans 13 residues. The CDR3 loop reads CASSKAGAYGYTF. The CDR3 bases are TGTGCCAGCAGCAAAGCAGGGGCCTATGGCTACACCTTC.

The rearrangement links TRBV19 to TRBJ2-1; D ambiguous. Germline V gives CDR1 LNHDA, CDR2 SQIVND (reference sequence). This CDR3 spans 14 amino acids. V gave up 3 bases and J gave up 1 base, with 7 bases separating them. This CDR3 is CASSMGISYNEQFF. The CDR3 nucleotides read TGTGCCAGTAGTATGGGCATTTCCTACAATGAGCAGTTCTTC.

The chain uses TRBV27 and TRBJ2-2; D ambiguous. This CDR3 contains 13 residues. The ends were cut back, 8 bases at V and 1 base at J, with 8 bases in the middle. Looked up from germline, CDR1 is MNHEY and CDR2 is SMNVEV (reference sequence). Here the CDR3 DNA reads TGTGCCAGCCTTGACAAGAACACCGGGGAGCTGTTTTTT. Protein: CASLDKNTGELFF.

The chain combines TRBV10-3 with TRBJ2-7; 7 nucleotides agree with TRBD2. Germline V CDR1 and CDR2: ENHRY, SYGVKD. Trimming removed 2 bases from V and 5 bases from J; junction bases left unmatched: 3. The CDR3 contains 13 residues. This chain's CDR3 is CAISEGAGDEQYF. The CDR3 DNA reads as TGTGCCATCAGTGAGGGTGCGGGGGACGAGCAGTACTTC.

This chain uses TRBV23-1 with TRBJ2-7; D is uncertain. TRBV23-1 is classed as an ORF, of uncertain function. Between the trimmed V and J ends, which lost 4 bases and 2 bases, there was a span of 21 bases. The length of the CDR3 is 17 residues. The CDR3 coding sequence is TGCGCCAGCAGTCGAGAACTCGCGGCCGGGCTGCCCTACGAGCAGTACTTC. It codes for CASSRELAAGLPYEQYF.